What follows are 5 T cell receptor beta chains derived from one specimen sequenced in a study of cytomegalovirus exposure and HLA in healthy donors. It was with 60 Vbeta and 13 Jbeta primers that the PCR ran. Only in-frame clones appear in the TCRdb table, and some are missing; sequencing was by immunoSEQ multiplex PCR. Of around 140,000 clones in the sample, roughly 78% are singletons; the top ten hold about 3.4%. Sequenced material: PBMCs. The source of these receptors is a man between 18 and 35 years old in good health and CMV-seropositive.

V usage is TRBV6-6 and J usage is TRBJ1-5; no clear D. The length of the CDR3 is 14 residues. Germline assignment: CDR1 MNHNY and CDR2 SVGAGI (reference sequence). V was shortened by 7 bases and J by 2 bases, with 12 bases between the two germline ends. The CDR3 DNA sequence: TGTGCCAGCACCCCCCGAGGTGGCAATCAGCCCCAGCATTTT. Residues: CASTPRGGNQPQHF.

The rearrangement links TRBV30 to TRBJ2-2, with a weak D call TRBD1 (6 bases). Per the germline V gene, CDR1 is GTSNPN and CDR2 is SVGIG (reference sequence). The ends were cut back, 3 bases at V and 6 bases at J, with 14 bases in the middle. This CDR3 comprises 14 residues. CDR3 bases: TGTGCCTGGAGGAAATCCAGGGGTGCCGGGGAGCTGTTTTTT. Translated: CAWRKSRGAGELFF.

Notes on this clone: Distinct nucleotide sequences in the sample also encode this CDR3. This chain joins TRBV5-1 and TRBJ1-1; possible D gene TRBD1, 6 bases. The CDR3 length is 13 residues. The V and J ends lost 2 bases and 4 bases respectively, with 9 bases between them. Germline V gene data show CDR1 as SGHRS and CDR2 as YFSETQ. In DNA form, the CDR3 reads TGCGCCAGCAGCTTAGGGGGTGGCACTGAAGCTTTCTTT. Its translation: CASSLGGGTEAFF.

The rearrangement uses TRBV7-9 and TRBJ1-5, with D perhaps matching TRBD1 (5 bases). The ends were cut back, 5 bases at V and 4 bases at J, with 18 bases in the middle. Germline assignment: CDR1 SEHNR and CDR2 FQNEAQ (reference sequence). CDR3 length equals 16 residues. The CDR3 region is CASSPSSWGENQPQHF. In DNA form, the CDR3 reads TGTGCCAGCAGCCCCTCTTCATGGGGGGAGAATCAGCCCCAGCATTTT. Using reference TRBV7-9 and TRBJ1-5 for the parts outside the CDR3, the full variable domain is DTGVSQNPRHKITKRGQNVTFRCDPISEHNRLYWYRQTLGQGPEFLTYFQNEAQLEKSRLLSDRFSAERPKGSFSTLEIQRTEQGDSAMYLCASSPSSWGENQPQHFGDGTRLSIL.

The V and J genes are TRBV5-1 and TRBJ1-3; D unresolved. There are 14 residues in the CDR3. From germline, CDR1 is SGHRS and CDR2 YFSETQ. Between the trimmed V and J ends, which lost 0 bases and 3 bases, there was a span of 7 bases. CDR3 bases: TGCGCCAGCAGCTTGGCCGGGGATGGAAACACCATATATTTT. Translating gives CASSLAGDGNTIYF. Complete variable domain (other parts from reference TRBV5-1 and TRBJ1-3): KAGVTQTPRYLIKTRGQQVTLSCSPISGHRSVSWYQQTPGQGLQFLFEYFSETQRNKGNFPGRFSGRQFSNSRSEMNVSTLELGDSALYLCASSLAGDGNTIYFGEGSWLTVV.